This T cell receptor (beta chain) was obtained from a study of cytomegalovirus exposure and HLA in healthy donors. Findings and limits, study-wide: In a later analysis, HLA-associated beta chains showed higher expansion and lower generation probabilities than comparable chains. Most TCR sequences were uncommon, yet certain public TCRs appeared in many donors. Per a prior analysis, the majority of TCR beta V segments were productive roughly 90% or roughly 30% of the time.

With V trimmed by 2 bases and J by 15 bases, 2 bases remained unmatched. The CDR3 has 11 residues. Germline loops: CDR1 MNHNS, CDR2 SASEGT. Points on this clone: Its antigen is still unknown.

PCR primers comprised 60 Vbeta and 13 Jbeta primers. As originally analysed: An analysis that came later counted 77 million or so unique TCR beta chains, 9 million to 12 million shared. Repertoires were generated with immunoSEQ multiplex PCR, while TCRdb's copy carries only in-frame clones and drops some. V and J calls plus clone size are reproduced from that table; the DNA served to infer D and trimming. The sample yields about 130,000 clones, 80% seen once. The receptor comes from a man aged 30-40 years in good health and CMV-seronegative. The chain carries TRBV6-1 and TRBJ2-1; 9 bases agree with TRBD2. Sample: PBMCs. CDR3 DNA sequence: TGTGCCAGCAGTGAACTAGCGGGACTGTTCTTC. Its protein product is CASSELAGLFF.